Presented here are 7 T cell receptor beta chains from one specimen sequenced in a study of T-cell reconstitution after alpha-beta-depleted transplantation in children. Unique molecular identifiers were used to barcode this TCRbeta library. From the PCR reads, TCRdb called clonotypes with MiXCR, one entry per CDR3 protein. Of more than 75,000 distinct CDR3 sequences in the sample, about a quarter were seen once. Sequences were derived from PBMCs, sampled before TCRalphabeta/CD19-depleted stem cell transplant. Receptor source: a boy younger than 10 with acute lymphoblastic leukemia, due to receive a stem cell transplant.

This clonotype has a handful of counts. CDR3 bases: TGCGCCACAGCTTTGGTCCCACGCTGTGGGGCCAACGTCCTGACTTTC. As protein: CATALVPRCGANVLTF. The gene calls are TRBV10-1 and TRBJ2-6; D is unresolved. Germline values: CDR1 WNHNN, CDR2 SYGVQD (reference sequence). Trimming shortened V by 10 bases and J by 3 bases, and 19 bases separated the two germline ends. The CDR3 consists of 16 residues.

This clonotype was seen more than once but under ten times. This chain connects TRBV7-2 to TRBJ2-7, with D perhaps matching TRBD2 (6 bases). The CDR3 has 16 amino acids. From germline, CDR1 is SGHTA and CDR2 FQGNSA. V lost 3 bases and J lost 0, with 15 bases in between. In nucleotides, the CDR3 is TGTGCCAGCAGCTTGGGAATGGGACTTAGCTCCTACGAGCAGTACTTC. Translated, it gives CASSLGMGLSSYEQYF. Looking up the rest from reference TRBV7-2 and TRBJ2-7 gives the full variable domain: GAGVSQSPSNKVTEKGKDVELRCDPISGHTALYWYRQSLGQGLEFLIYFQGNSAPDKSGLPSDRFSAERTGGSVSTLTIQRTQQEDSAVYLCASSLGMGLSSYEQYFGPGTRLTVT.

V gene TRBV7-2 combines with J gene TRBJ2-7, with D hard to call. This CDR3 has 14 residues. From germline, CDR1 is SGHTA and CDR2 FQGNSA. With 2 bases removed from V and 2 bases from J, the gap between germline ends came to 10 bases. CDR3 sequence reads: CASSLKRGPYEQYF. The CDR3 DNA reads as TGTGCCAGCAGCTTAAAACGTGGCCCCTACGAGCAGTACTTC.

The CDR3 reads CSARDTIASTDTQYF. The CDR3 DNA is TGCAGTGCTAGAGATACCATAGCTAGCACAGATACGCAGTATTTT. This chain connects TRBV20-1 to TRBJ2-3, with D uncertain. The germline V gene encodes CDR1 DFQATT and CDR2 SNEGSKA (reference sequence). This CDR3 has 15 amino acids. Trimming removed 0 bases from V and 0 bases from J, with 10 bases in between.

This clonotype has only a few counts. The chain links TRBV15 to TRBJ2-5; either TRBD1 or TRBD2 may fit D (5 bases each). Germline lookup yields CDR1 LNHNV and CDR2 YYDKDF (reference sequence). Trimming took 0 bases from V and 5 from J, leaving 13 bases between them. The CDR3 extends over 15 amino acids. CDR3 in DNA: TGTGCCACCAGCAGAGATCCGGGAAGGGGTGAGACCCAGTACTTC. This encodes CATSRDPGRGETQYF.

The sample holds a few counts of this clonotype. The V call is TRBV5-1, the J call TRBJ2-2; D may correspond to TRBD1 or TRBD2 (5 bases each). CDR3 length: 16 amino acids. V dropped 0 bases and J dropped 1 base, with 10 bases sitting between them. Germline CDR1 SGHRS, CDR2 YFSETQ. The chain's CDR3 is CASSLAGGQNTGELFF. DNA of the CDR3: TGCGCCAGCAGCTTGGCTGGAGGACAGAACACCGGGGAGCTGTTTTTT.

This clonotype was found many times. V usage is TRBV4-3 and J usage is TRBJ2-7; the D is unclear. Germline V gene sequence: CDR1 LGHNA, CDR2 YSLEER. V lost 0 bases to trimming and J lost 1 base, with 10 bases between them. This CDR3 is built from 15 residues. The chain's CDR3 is CASSQDYSGSYEQYF. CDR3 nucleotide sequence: TGCGCCAGCAGCCAAGATTATTCCGGATCCTACGAGCAGTACTTC.